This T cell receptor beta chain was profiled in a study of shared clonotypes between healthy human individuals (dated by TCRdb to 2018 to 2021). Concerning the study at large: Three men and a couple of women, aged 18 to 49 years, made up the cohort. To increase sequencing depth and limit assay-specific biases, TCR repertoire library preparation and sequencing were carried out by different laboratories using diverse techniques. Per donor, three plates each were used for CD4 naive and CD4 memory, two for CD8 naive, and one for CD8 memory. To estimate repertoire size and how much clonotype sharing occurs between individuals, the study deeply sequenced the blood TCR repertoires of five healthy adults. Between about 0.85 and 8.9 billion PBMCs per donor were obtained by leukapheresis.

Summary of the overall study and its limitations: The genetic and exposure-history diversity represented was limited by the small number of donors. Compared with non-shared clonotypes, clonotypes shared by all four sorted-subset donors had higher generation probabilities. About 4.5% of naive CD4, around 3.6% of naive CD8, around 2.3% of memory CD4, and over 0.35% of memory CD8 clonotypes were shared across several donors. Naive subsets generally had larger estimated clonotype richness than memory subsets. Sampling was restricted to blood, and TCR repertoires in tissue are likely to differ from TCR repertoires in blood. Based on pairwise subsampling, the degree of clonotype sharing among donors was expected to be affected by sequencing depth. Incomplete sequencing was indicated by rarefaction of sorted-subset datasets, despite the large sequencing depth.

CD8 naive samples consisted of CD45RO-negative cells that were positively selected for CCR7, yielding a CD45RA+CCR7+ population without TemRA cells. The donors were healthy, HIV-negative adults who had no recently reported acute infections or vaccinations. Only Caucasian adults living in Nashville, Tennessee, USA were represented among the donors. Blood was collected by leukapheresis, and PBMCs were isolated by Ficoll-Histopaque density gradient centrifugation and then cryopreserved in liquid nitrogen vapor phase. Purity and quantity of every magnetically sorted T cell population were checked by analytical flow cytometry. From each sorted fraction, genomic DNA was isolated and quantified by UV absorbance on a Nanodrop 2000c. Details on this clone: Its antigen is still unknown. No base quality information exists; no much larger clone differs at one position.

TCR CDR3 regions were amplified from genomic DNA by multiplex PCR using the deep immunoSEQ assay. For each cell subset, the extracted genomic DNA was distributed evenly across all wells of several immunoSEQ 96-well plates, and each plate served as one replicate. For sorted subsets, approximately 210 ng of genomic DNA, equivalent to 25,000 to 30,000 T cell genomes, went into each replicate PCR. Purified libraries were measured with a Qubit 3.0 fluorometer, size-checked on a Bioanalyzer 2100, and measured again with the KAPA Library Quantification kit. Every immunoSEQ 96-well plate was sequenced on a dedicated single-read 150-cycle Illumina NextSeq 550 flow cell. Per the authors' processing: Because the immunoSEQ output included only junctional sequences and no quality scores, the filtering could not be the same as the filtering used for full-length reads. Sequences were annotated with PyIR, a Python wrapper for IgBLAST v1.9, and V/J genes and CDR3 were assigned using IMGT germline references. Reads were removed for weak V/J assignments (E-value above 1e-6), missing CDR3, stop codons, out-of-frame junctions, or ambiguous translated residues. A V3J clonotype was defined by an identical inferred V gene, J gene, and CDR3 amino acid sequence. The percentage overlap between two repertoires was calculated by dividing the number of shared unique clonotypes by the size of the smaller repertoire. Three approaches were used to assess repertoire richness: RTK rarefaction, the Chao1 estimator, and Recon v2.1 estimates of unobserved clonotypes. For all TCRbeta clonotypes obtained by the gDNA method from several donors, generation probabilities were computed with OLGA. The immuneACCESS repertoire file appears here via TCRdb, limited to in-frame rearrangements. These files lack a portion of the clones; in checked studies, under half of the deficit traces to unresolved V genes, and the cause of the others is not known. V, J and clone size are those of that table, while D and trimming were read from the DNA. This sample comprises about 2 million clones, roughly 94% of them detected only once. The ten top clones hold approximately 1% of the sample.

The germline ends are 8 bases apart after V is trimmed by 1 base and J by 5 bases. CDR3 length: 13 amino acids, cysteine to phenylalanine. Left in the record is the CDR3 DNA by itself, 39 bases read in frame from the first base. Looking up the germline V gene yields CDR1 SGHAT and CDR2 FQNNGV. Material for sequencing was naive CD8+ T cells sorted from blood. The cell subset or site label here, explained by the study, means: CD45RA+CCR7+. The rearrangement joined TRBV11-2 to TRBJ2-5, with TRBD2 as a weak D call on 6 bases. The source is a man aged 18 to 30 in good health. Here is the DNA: TGTGCCAGCAGCTTAGGGACTAATGAGACCCAGTACTTC. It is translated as CASSLGTNETQYF.